A selection of T cell receptor beta chains follows, all from one sample in a study of response to subunit inactivated influenza vaccine. From the RT-PCR reads, TCRdb called clonotypes with MiXCR, one entry per CDR3 protein. The sample has hundreds of thousands of distinct CDR3 sequences; around 8% are singletons. This sample comprised PBMCs from blood, obtained roughly 24 months after vaccination. The receptors derive from a man aged 50-75 years who received an inactivated influenza vaccine. CDR3s include the opening cysteine and the closing phenylalanine or tryptophan. Fields, in order: clone size, V gene, J gene, D gene, CDR3 DNA, CDR3 protein. D genes are given only for firm matches. Not all rows give a size; the values are once, few, many and, for expanded clones, a class.

abundance: many
v_gene: TRBV7-9
j_gene: TRBJ2-7
d_gene: -
CDR3nt: TGTGCCAGCAGCCTAGGACAGTCGGTACGGCAGTACTTC
CDR3aa: CASSLGQSVRQYF

abundance: few
v_gene: TRBV9
j_gene: TRBJ1-5
d_gene: -
CDR3nt: TGTGCCAGCAGCGCGGGGGGGGGGCCCAATCAGCCCCAGCATTTT
CDR3aa: CASSAGGGPNQPQHF

abundance: few
v_gene: TRBV28
j_gene: TRBJ2-7
d_gene: -
CDR3nt: TGTGCCAGCAGTTTCCCCCTGGGAGAGCAGTACTTC
CDR3aa: CASSFPLGEQYF

abundance: -
v_gene: TRBV11-2
j_gene: TRBJ2-7
d_gene: -
CDR3nt: TGTGCCAGCAGCCTCGGACCCGGGGAGTCCTACGAGCAGTACTTC
CDR3aa: CASSLGPGESYEQYF

abundance: -
v_gene: TRBV18
j_gene: TRBJ2-3
d_gene: TRBD1
CDR3nt: TGTGCCAGCTCACCGGGACAGTCAGATACGCAGTATTTT
CDR3aa: CASSPGQSDTQYF

abundance: -
v_gene: TRBV10-2
j_gene: TRBJ2-6
d_gene: -
CDR3nt: TGCGCCAGCAGTGACAGGAGTTACCTCTCTGGGTCCAACGTCCTGACTTTC
CDR3aa: CASSDRSYLSGSNVLTF

abundance: few
v_gene: TRBV29-1
j_gene: TRBJ2-1
d_gene: TRBD2
CDR3nt: TGCAGCGTTTACACTAGCGGGATCTACAATGAGCAGTTCTTC
CDR3aa: CSVYTSGIYNEQFF

abundance: -
v_gene: TRBV7-2
j_gene: TRBJ2-6
d_gene: -
CDR3nt: TGTGCTAGCAGCCGAGGTTCGTTCTCTGGGGCCAACGTCCTGACTTTC
CDR3aa: CASSRGSFSGANVLTF

abundance: many
v_gene: TRBV5-1
j_gene: TRBJ2-5
d_gene: TRBD2
CDR3nt: TGCGCCAGCAGCAGATCAGCGGGGGAACGAGAGACCCAGTACTTC
CDR3aa: CASSRSAGERETQYF

abundance: few
v_gene: TRBV28
j_gene: TRBJ2-7
d_gene: -
CDR3nt: TGTGCCAGCAGTCAAACAGGCGCGCAGTACTTC
CDR3aa: CASSQTGAQYF

abundance: few
v_gene: TRBV10-3
j_gene: TRBJ2-1
d_gene: TRBD2
CDR3nt: TGTGCCATCAGTGGGGGACTAGCGGGGGACTTCTCCTACAATGAGCAGTTCTTC
CDR3aa: CAISGGLAGDFSYNEQFF

abundance: -
v_gene: TRBV20-1
j_gene: TRBJ2-6
d_gene: TRBD1
CDR3nt: TGCAGTGCTAGAACAGGGGGCAGGGGGGCCAACGTCCTGACTTTC
CDR3aa: CSARTGGRGANVLTF

abundance: many
v_gene: TRBV5-1
j_gene: TRBJ2-5
d_gene: -
CDR3nt: TGCGCCAGCAACCCCGGAGGCGTAGAGACCCAGTACTTC
CDR3aa: CASNPGGVETQYF

abundance: few
v_gene: TRBV28
j_gene: TRBJ2-5
d_gene: TRBD1
CDR3nt: TGTGCCAGCAGTACTCATTCCGGGACAGGCGGGACCCAGTACTTC
CDR3aa: CASSTHSGTGGTQYF

abundance: -
v_gene: TRBV20-1
j_gene: TRBJ2-2
d_gene: -
CDR3nt: TGCAGTGCTACCTGGACCTATTCCGGGGAGCTGTTTTTT
CDR3aa: CSATWTYSGELFF

abundance: -
v_gene: TRBV25-1
j_gene: TRBJ2-7
d_gene: -
CDR3nt: TGTGCCAGCAGTTCCCGGAAGGGGGTTCACTACGAGCAGTACTTC
CDR3aa: CASSSRKGVHYEQYF

abundance: -
v_gene: TRBV10-2
j_gene: TRBJ2-1
d_gene: -
CDR3nt: TGCGCCAGCAGTGAACAGGTTTACAATGAGCAGTTCTTC
CDR3aa: CASSEQVYNEQFF

abundance: few
v_gene: TRBV7-2
j_gene: TRBJ2-1
d_gene: TRBD1
CDR3nt: TGTGCCAGCAGCCCTGACAGGGGGCCACACAATGAGCAGTTCTTC
CDR3aa: CASSPDRGPHNEQFF

abundance: -
v_gene: TRBV19
j_gene: TRBJ2-3
d_gene: -
CDR3nt: TGTGCCAGTAAAGACTCACCCACAGATACGCAGTATTTT
CDR3aa: CASKDSPTDTQYF

abundance: -
v_gene: TRBV12-3/TRBV12-4
j_gene: TRBJ2-7
d_gene: -
CDR3nt: TGTGCCAGCAGTCTGGACAACGCCTACGAGCAGTACTTC
CDR3aa: CASSLDNAYEQYF

abundance: many
v_gene: TRBV4-3
j_gene: TRBJ2-7
d_gene: -
CDR3nt: TGCGCCAGCAGCCAAGATTTGTGGGGAATCGACGAGCAGTACTTC
CDR3aa: CASSQDLWGIDEQYF

abundance: -
v_gene: TRBV20-1
j_gene: TRBJ2-5
d_gene: -
CDR3nt: TGCAGGGCTAGTGAGGGTGGGCGAGAGACCCAGTACTTC
CDR3aa: CRASEGGRETQYF

abundance: many
v_gene: TRBV25-1
j_gene: TRBJ2-1
d_gene: -
CDR3nt: TGTGCCAGCAGTCGAAGGGGGTACAATGAGCAGTTCTTC
CDR3aa: CASSRRGYNEQFF

abundance: many
v_gene: TRBV10-3
j_gene: TRBJ2-7
d_gene: TRBD1
CDR3nt: TGTGCCATCAGTGGGACAGGGGGCGAGCAGTACTTC
CDR3aa: CAISGTGGEQYF

abundance: -
v_gene: TRBV30
j_gene: TRBJ1-4
d_gene: TRBD1
CDR3nt: TGTGCCTGGACTAAACAGGGGCTTAATGAAAAACTGTTTTTT
CDR3aa: CAWTKQGLNEKLFF

abundance: -
v_gene: TRBV6-2/TRBV6-3
j_gene: TRBJ2-5
d_gene: TRBD2
CDR3nt: TGTGCCAGCAGTTACTCGATGCTAGCGGGAGAAAAAGAGACCCAGTACTTC
CDR3aa: CASSYSMLAGEKETQYF

abundance: -
v_gene: TRBV7-2
j_gene: TRBJ2-7
d_gene: TRBD2
CDR3nt: TGTGCCAGCAGCCAAACAGCGGGAGGGGTGCAGTACTTC
CDR3aa: CASSQTAGGVQYF

abundance: few
v_gene: TRBV11-2
j_gene: TRBJ1-1
d_gene: TRBD1
CDR3nt: TGTGCCAGCAGGGTGGAGGGGGCGTGGACTGAAGCTTTCTTT
CDR3aa: CASRVEGAWTEAFF